The 16 T cell receptor beta chains presented below share a single source sample, sequenced in a study of CD8 T cells in ankylosing spondylitis. Overall study results and limits: Blood from ankylosing spondylitis patients appeared to carry a characteristic eight-variant TCR beta motif.

These receptors' antigens are unknown. TCRdb reprocessed the 5' RACE reads via MiXCR and lists one record per CDR3 protein. The table lists some 700,000 distinct CDR3 sequences, 15% to 20% of them singletons. The sequenced material came from blood, either unsorted or a sorted T cell fraction (not recorded which). The receptors were gathered from a male donor with ankylosing spondylitis.

This clonotype was found a few times. J is TRBJ2-5 and V is TRBV18, with TRBD1 matching 7 bases. Trimming took 2 bases from V and 5 from J; bases not matched to a gene: 2. This CDR3 spans 13 amino acids. The germline V gene has CDR1 KGHSH and CDR2 LQKENI. CDR3 in amino acids: CASSPVGQETQYF. CDR3 sequence (DNA): TGTGCCAGCTCACCAGTGGGACAGGAGACCCAGTACTTC.

This clonotype turned up a few times. The CDR3 DNA follows: TGTGCCAGCAGGGGTTCCGGGGGGACCGGGGAGCTGTTTTTT. Amino acid sequence: CASRGSGGTGELFF. This sequence joins TRBV12-3 or TRBV12-4 and TRBJ2-2, with 7 bases fitting TRBD2. Germline trimming cut 6 bases from V and 5 bases from J; bases unmatched to any gene: 6. The CDR3 covers 14 residues.

This clonotype has just a few counts. CDR3 sequence reads: CSVELAGRYSSTDTQYF. DNA of the CDR3: TGCAGCGTTGAGCTAGCGGGGAGATACTCAAGCACAGATACGCAGTATTTT. V gene TRBV29-1 combines with J gene TRBJ2-3; 9 bases are shared with TRBD2. The germline V gene encodes CDR1 SQVTM and CDR2 ANQGSEA. V lost 3 bases, J lost 0 bases, and 10 bases stayed unmatched. CDR3 length: 17 amino acids.

This sequence joins TRBV4-1 and TRBJ1-3; 7 nucleotides match TRBD1. Germline V gene lookup returns CDR1 MGHRA and CDR2 YSYEKL. V trimming: 0 bases; J trimming: 2 bases; junction bases outside the gene matches: 7. CDR3 size: 17 residues. CDR3 amino acids: CASSQETGLTAGNTIYF. DNA of the CDR3: TGCGCCAGCAGCCAAGAGACAGGGCTGACTGCTGGAAACACCATATATTTT.

This chain connects TRBV6-2 or TRBV6-3 to TRBJ2-7; D perhaps matches TRBD1 (6 bases). Germline V gene lookup returns CDR1 MNHEY and CDR2 SVGEGT. V was trimmed by 0 bases and J by 1 base, leaving 10 bases between them. The CDR3 contains 15 residues. CDR3 residues: CASSYSMDSSYEQYF. CDR3 sequence (DNA): TGTGCCAGCAGTTACTCGATGGACAGTTCCTACGAGCAGTACTTC.

V and J are TRBV4-1 and TRBJ2-5; TRBD2 agrees at 9 bases. Trimming cost V 2 bases and J 5 bases; bases outside gene matches: 6. CDR1 MGHRA and CDR2 YSYEKL come from the germline V gene. The CDR3 consists of 15 residues. DNA for the CDR3: TGCGCCAGCAGCCAACCGGGACTAGCTGGCGAGACCCAGTACTTC. This translates into CASSQPGLAGETQYF.

The chain combines TRBV5-1 with TRBJ2-1; a possible D gene is TRBD1 (5 bases). CDR3 length: 15 residues. Germline V gives CDR1 SGHRS, CDR2 YFSETQ. The V end was cut by 0 bases, the J end by 4 bases, with 11 bases between. For the CDR3, the DNA is TGCGCCAGCAGCTTGGTCCCAGGGATTTACAATGAGCAGTTCTTC. Translation gives CASSLVPGIYNEQFF.

V is TRBV29-1 and J is TRBJ2-2; D gene unclear. V was shortened by 3 bases and J by 0 bases, with 11 bases between the two germline ends. CDR1 is SQVTM and CDR2 is ANQGSEA in the germline V gene. The CDR3 covers 15 residues. CDR3 amino acids: CSVERAGSNTGELFF. The CDR3, as DNA: TGCAGCGTTGAGCGAGCCGGGTCGAACACCGGGGAGCTGTTTTTT.

This clonotype has only a few counts. The J gene is TRBJ2-1, the V gene TRBV5-1, with 7 bases fitting TRBD2. The CDR3 loop spans 15 amino acids. The V segment lost 4 bases and the J segment 3 bases; nucleotides outside the gene matches: 7. CDR1 SGHRS and CDR2 YFSETQ come from the germline V gene. The CDR3 reads CASSGASGNYNEQFF. DNA of the CDR3: TGCGCCAGCAGCGGAGCCAGCGGGAACTACAATGAGCAGTTCTTC.

The chain employs TRBV27 and TRBJ1-5; 9 bases fit TRBD1. The trim removed 5 bases at V and 9 bases at J, leaving 8 bases unmatched. This CDR3 is built from 14 residues. The germline V gene has CDR1 MNHEY and CDR2 SMNVEV (reference sequence). CDR3 DNA sequence: TGTGCCAGCAGTCCCGGGACAGGGTGGGGGCCCCAGCATTTT. It codes for CASSPGTGWGPQHF.

In its sample, this clonotype was seen a few times. The chain links TRBV11-2 to TRBJ1-1, with D perhaps TRBD1 (5 bases). CDR3 length: 13 residues. Germline assignment: CDR1 SGHAT and CDR2 FQNNGV. V lost 4 bases and J 5 bases, leaving 11 bases between the germline ends. Written as DNA, the CDR3 is TGTGCCAGCAGCTCGGGTGGGGGAACTGAAGCTTTCTTT. It specifies CASSSGGGTEAFF.

The rearrangement uses TRBV18 and TRBJ1-1; D is unclear. CDR1 KGHSH and CDR2 LQKENI come from the germline V gene. The V end was cut by 2 bases, the J end by 0 bases, with 13 bases between. The CDR3 spans 16 residues. The CDR3 loop is CASSPFPGTMNTEAFF. DNA of the CDR3: TGTGCCAGCTCACCATTTCCGGGAACCATGAACACTGAAGCTTTCTTT.

This clonotype occurred many times. The chain carries TRBV4-1 and TRBJ1-5; no definite D call. Trimming left V 1 base short and J 2 bases short, with 12 bases between. Germline CDR1 and CDR2: MGHRA and YSYEKL. The CDR3 sequence is 16 residues long. The CDR3 protein is CASSQGGFYGNQPQHF. The CDR3 coding sequence is TGCGCCAGCAGCCAAGGTGGGTTTTACGGCAATCAGCCCCAGCATTTT.

The chain joins TRBV12-3 or TRBV12-4 to TRBJ2-7, with D maybe TRBD2 (5 bases). Between the trimmed V and J ends, which lost 8 bases and 5 bases, there was a span of 7 bases. The CDR3 has 10 amino acids. For the CDR3, the DNA is TGTGCCAGCCGGGGTGACGAGCAGTACTTC. Translation: CASRGDEQYF.

The chain joins TRBV6-5 to TRBJ1-1; no definite D call. Looked up from germline, CDR1 is MNHEY and CDR2 is SVGAGI. This CDR3 contains 14 residues. V was cut by 0 bases and J by 5 bases, with 10 bases left in between. For the CDR3, the DNA is TGTGCCAGCAGTTACTCGATTGGCGAAACTGAAGCTTTCTTT. It encodes CASSYSIGETEAFF.

Concerning this clonotype itself: A read error is possible here, since a much larger clone lies one base away. The V gene is TRBV12-3 or TRBV12-4, the J gene TRBJ2-5, with 10 nucleotides matching TRBD2. This CDR3 is 15 amino acids long. With 3 bases clipped from V and 6 bases from J, the junction kept 7 bases outside the gene matches. The CDR3 is CASSLSAGGHKTQYF. In DNA form, the CDR3 reads TGTGCCAGCAGTTTGTCAGCGGGGGGGCATAAGACCCAGTACTTC.